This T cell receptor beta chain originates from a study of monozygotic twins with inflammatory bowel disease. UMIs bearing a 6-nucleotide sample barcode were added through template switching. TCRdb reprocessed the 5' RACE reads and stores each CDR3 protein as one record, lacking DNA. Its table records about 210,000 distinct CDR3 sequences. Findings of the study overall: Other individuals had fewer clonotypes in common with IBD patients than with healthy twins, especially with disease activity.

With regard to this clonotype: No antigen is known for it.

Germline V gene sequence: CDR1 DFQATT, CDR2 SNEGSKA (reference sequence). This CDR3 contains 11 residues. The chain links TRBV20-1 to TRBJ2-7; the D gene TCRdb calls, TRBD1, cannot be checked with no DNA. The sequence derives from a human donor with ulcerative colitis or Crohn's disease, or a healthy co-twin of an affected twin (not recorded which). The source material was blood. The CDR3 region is CSARGQGCMYF.